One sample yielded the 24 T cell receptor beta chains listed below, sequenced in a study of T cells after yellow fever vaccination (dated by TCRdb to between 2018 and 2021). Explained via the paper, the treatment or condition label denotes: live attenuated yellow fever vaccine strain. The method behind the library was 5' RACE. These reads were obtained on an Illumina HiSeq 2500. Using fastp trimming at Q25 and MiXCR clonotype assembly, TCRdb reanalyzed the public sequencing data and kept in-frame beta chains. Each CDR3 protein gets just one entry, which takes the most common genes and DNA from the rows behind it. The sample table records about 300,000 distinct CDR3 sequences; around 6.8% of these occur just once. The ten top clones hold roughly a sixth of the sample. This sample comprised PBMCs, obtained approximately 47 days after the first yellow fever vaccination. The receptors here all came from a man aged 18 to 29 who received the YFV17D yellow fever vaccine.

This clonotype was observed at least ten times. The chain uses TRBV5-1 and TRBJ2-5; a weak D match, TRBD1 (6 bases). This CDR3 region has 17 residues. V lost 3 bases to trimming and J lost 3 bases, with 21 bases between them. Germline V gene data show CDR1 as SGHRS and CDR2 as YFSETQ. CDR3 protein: CASSWGMTGRSKETQYF. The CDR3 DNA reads TGCGCCAGCAGCTGGGGGATGACAGGCCGCTCTAAAGAGACCCAGTACTTC. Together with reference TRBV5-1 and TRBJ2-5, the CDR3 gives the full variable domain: KAGVTQTPRYLIKTRGQQVTLSCSPISGHRSVSWYQQTPGQGLQFLFEYFSETQRNKGNFPGRFSGRQFSNSRSEMNVSTLELGDSALYLCASSWGMTGRSKETQYFGPGTRLLVL.

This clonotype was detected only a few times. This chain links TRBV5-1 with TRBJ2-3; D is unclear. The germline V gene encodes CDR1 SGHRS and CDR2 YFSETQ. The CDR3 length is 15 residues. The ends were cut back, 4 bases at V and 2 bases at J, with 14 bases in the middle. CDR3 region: CASSPSTTHTDTQYF. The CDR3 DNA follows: TGCGCCAGCAGCCCTAGTACTACCCACACAGATACGCAGTATTTT. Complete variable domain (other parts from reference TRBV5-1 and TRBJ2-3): KAGVTQTPRYLIKTRGQQVTLSCSPISGHRSVSWYQQTPGQGLQFLFEYFSETQRNKGNFPGRFSGRQFSNSRSEMNVSTLELGDSALYLCASSPSTTHTDTQYFGPGTRLTVL.

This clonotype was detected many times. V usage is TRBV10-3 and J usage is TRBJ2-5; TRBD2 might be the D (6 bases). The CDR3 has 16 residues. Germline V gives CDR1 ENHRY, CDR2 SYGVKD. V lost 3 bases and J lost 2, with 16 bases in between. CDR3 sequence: CAISEQPGTLQETQYF. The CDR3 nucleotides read TGTGCCATCAGTGAACAGCCCGGGACTCTTCAAGAGACCCAGTACTTC.

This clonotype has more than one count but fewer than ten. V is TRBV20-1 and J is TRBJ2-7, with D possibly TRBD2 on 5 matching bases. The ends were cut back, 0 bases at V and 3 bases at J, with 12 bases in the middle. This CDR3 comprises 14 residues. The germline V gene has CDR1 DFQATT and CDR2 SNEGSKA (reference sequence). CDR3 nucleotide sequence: TGCAGTGCTAGAGAGCCTAGCTCATACTACGAGCAGTACTTC. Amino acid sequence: CSAREPSSYYEQYF.

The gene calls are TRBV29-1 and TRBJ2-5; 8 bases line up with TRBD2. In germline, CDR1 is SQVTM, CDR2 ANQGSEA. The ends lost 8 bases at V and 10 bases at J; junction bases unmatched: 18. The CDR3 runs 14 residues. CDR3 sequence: CSSVAGILPEDQYF. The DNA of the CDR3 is TGCAGCTCCGTAGCGGGGATCCTCCCTGAGGACCAGTACTTC.

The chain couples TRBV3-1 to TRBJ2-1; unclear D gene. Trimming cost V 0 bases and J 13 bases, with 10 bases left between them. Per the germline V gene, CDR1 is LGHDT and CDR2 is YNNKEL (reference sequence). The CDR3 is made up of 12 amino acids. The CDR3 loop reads CASSQESRHQFF. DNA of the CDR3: TGTGCCAGCAGCCAAGAGTCGAGACATCAGTTCTTC.

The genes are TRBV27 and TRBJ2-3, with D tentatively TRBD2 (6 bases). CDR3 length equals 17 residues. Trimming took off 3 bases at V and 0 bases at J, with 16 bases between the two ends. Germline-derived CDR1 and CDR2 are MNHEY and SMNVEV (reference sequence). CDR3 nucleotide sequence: TGTGCCAGCAGTTTTTCCGGATGGGGGACTAGCACAGATACGCAGTATTTT. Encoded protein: CASSFSGWGTSTDTQYF.

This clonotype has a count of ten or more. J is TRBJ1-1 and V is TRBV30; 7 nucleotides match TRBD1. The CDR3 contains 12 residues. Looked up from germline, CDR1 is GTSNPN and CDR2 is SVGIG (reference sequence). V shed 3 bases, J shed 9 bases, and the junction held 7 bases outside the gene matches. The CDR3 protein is CAWSAQGGKAFF. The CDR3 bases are TGTGCCTGGAGCGCGCAGGGGGGAAAAGCTTTCTTT.

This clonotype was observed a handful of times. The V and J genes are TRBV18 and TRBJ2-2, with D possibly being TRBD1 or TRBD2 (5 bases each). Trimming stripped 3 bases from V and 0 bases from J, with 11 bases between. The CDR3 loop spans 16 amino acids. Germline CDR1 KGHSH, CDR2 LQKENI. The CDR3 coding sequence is TGTGCCAGCTCACCCCCCCGAGGGGCGAACACCGGGGAGCTGTTTTTT. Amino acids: CASSPPRGANTGELFF.

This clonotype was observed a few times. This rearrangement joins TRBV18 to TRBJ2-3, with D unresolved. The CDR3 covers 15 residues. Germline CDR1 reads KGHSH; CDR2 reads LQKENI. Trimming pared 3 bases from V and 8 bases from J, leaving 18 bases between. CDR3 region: CASSPRTEVLGTQYF. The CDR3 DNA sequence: TGTGCCAGCTCACCTCGTACAGAGGTCCTCGGTACGCAGTATTTT.

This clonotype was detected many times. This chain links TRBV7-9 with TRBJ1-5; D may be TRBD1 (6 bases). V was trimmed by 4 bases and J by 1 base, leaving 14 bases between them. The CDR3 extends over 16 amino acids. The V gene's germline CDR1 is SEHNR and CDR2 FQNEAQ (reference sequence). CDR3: CASSSLQGRSNQPQHF. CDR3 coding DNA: TGTGCCAGCAGCTCTTTGCAGGGGAGGAGCAATCAGCCCCAGCATTTT.

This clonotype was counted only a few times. The CDR3 DNA sequence: TGCGCCAGCAGGTTCGGCAATCCGAGCTCTGGAAACACCATATATTTT. The encoded protein is CASRFGNPSSGNTIYF. The rearrangement joins TRBV5-1 to TRBJ1-3, with D unresolved. This CDR3 comprises 16 residues. V lost 5 bases and J lost 0, with 15 bases in between. Germline CDR1 is SGHRS and CDR2 is YFSETQ.

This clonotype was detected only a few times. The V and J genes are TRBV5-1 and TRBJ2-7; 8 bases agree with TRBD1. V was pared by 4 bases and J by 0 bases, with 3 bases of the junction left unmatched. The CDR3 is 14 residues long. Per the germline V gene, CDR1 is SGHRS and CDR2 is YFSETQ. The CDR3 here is CASSKGTGSYEQYF. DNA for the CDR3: TGCGCCAGCAGCAAGGGGACAGGCTCCTACGAGCAGTACTTC.

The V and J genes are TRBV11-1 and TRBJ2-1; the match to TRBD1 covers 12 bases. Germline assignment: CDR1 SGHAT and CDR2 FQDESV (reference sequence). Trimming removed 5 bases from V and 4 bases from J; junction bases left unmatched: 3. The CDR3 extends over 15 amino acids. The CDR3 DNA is TGTGCCAGCAGCGGGGACAGGGGGCTTTACAATGAGCAGTTCTTC. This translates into CASSGDRGLYNEQFF.

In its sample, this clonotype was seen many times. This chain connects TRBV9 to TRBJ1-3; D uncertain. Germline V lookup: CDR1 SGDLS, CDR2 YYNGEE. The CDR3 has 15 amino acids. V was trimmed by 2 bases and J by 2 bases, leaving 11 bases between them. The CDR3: CASSVWANPGNTIYF. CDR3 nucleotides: TGTGCCAGCAGCGTTTGGGCGAACCCTGGAAACACCATATATTTT.

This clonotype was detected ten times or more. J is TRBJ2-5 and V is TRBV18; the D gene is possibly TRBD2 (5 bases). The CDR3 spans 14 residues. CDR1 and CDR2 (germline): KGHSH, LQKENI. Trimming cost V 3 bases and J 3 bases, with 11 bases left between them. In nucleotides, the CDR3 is TGTGCCAGCTCACCCCCCAGGCGGGAAGAGACCCAGTACTTC. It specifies CASSPPRREETQYF.

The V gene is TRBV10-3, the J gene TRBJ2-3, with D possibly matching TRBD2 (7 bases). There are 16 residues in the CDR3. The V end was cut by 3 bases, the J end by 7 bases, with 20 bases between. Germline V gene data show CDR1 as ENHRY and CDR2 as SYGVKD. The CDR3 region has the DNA TGTGCCATCAGTGATGGGGGGGCGCCTAGGGTAAATACGCAGTATTTT. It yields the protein CAISDGGAPRVNTQYF.

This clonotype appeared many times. The CDR3 region has the DNA TGTGCCAGCAGCGTCGGGACAGGGCCCCTCGAGCAGTACGTC. Translating it yields CASSVGTGPLEQYV. This chain connects TRBV7-2 to TRBJ2-7, with 9 bases matching TRBD1. Per the germline V gene, CDR1 is SGHTA and CDR2 is FQGNSA. V lost 5 bases, J lost 6 bases, and 8 bases stayed unmatched. This CDR3 is 14 amino acids long.

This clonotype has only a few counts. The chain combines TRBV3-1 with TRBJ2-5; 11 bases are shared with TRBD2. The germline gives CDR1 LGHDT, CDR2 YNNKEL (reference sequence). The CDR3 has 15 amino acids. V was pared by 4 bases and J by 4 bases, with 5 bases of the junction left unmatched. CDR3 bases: TGTGCCAGCAGCCTCAGACTAGCGGGGAGAGAGACCCAGTACTTC. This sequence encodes CASSLRLAGRETQYF.

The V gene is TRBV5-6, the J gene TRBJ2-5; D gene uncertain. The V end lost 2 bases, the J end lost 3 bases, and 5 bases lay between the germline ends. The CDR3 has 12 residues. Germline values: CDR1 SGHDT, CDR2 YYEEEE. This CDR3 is CASSFWEETQYF. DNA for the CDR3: TGTGCCAGCAGCTTTTGGGAAGAGACCCAGTACTTC. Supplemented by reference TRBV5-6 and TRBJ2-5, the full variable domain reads DAGVTQSPTHLIKTRGQQVTLRCSPKSGHDTVSWYQQALGQGPQFIFQYYEEEERQRGNFPDRFSGHQFPNYSSELNVNALLLGDSALYLCASSFWEETQYFGPGTRLLVL.

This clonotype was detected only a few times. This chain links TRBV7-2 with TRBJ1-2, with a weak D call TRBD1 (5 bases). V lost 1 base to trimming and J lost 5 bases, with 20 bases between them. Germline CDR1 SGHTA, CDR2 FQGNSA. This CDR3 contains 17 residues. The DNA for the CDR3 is TGTGCCAGCAGCTTAGTCCCGGGACTTCCCGCGGGTTATGGCTACACCTTC. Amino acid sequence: CASSLVPGLPAGYGYTF.

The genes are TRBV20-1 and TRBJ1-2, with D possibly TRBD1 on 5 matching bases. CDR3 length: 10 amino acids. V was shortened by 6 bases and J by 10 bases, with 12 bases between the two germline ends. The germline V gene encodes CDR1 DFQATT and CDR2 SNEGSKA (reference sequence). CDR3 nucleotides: TGCAGTGCCAGGGACTCACACTACACCTTC. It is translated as CSARDSHYTF.

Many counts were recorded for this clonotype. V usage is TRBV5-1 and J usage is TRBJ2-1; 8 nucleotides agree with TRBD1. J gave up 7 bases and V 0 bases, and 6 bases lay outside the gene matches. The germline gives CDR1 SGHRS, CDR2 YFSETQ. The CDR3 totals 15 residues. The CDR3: CASSLDGQGSNEQFF. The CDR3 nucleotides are TGCGCCAGCAGCTTGGATGGACAGGGTAGTAATGAGCAGTTCTTC. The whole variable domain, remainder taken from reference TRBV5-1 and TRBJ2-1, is KAGVTQTPRYLIKTRGQQVTLSCSPISGHRSVSWYQQTPGQGLQFLFEYFSETQRNKGNFPGRFSGRQFSNSRSEMNVSTLELGDSALYLCASSLDGQGSNEQFFGPGTRLTVL.

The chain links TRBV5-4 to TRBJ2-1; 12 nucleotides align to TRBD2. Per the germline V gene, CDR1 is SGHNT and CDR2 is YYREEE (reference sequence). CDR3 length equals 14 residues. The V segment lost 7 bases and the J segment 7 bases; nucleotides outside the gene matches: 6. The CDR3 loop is CASLGGTSGNEQFF. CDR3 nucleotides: TGTGCCAGCCTCGGAGGGACTAGCGGGAATGAGCAGTTCTTC.